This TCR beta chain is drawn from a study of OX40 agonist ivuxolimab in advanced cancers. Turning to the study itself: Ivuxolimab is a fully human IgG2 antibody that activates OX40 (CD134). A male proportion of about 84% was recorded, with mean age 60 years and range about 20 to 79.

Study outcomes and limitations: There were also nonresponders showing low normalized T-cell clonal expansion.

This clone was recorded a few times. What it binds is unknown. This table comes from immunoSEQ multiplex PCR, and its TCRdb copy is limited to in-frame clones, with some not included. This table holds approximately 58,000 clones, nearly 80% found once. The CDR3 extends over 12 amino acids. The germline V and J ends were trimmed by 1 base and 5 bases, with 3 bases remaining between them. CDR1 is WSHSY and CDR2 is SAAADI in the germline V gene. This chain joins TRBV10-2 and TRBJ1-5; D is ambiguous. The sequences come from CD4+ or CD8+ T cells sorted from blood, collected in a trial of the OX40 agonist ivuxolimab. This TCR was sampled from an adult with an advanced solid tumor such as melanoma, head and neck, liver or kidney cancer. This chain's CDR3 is CASSELDQPQHF. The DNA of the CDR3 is TGCGCCAGCAGTGAGTTGGATCAGCCCCAGCATTTT.